This passage covers 25 T cell receptor beta chains from one sample sequenced in a study of T-cell memory formation after mild COVID-19. TCRdb recomputed calls from the 5' RACE reads with MiXCR, one row per CDR3 protein. The repertoire includes approximately 300,000 distinct CDR3 sequences, approximately 19% of them detected once, and approximately 21% sits in the top ten. The material sequenced was PBMCs or a T cell subset sorted from them (not recorded which). The source is a man aged 18 to 35 who had mild COVID-19 (a few samples of this study predate the infection). Cell type and time point are not known.

This clonotype occurred a few times. The DNA of the CDR3 is TGTGCCAGCAGTTCGACGGGACCGGGAGAGACCCAGTACTTC. This sequence encodes CASSSTGPGETQYF. This sequence joins TRBV7-2 and TRBJ2-5; D may correspond to TRBD1 or TRBD2 (5 bases each). The V end lost 6 bases, the J end lost 4 bases, and 15 bases lay between the germline ends. The germline gives CDR1 SGHTA, CDR2 FQGNSA. This CDR3 comprises 14 residues.

This clonotype was seen a few times. This chain links TRBV11-2 with TRBJ2-1; 8 bases are a match to TRBD2. The CDR3 contains 16 residues. The germline CDR1 and CDR2 sequences are SGHAT and FQNNGV. Losses at the gene ends were 0 bases for V and 0 bases for J; bases not matched to a gene: 1. CDR3 in amino acids: CASSLDGTSSYNEQFF. CDR3 DNA sequence: TGTGCCAGCAGCTTAGATGGGACTAGCTCCTACAATGAGCAGTTCTTC.

This clonotype came up many times. V is TRBV4-2 and J is TRBJ1-5; D is undetermined. Germline CDR1 LGHNA, CDR2 YNFKEQ. V was cut by 1 base and J by 5 bases, with 15 bases left in between. The CDR3 covers 16 residues. The CDR3 sequence: CASSQVANGIDQPQHF. CDR3 bases: TGTGCCAGCAGCCAAGTTGCTAACGGAATAGATCAGCCCCAGCATTTT.

This clonotype occurred a few times. The gene calls are TRBV5-1 and TRBJ2-5, with D maybe TRBD2 (5 bases). Per germline, CDR1 SGHRS and CDR2 YFSETQ. CDR3 length: 15 residues. V dropped 4 bases and J dropped 4 bases, with 17 bases sitting between them. CDR3 bases: TGCGCCAGCAGCCCCGAGCCTGCAGAGGGAGAGACCCAGTACTTC. Protein sequence: CASSPEPAEGETQYF.

This clonotype was observed a handful of times. CDR3 loop: CASSLGGTGGYGYTF. The CDR3 DNA reads as TGTGCCAGCAGTTTAGGAGGGACCGGCGGCTATGGCTACACCTTC. This rearrangement joins TRBV12-3 or TRBV12-4 to TRBJ1-2, with D perhaps TRBD1 (5 bases). The CDR3 runs 15 residues. V was trimmed by 1 base and J by 4 bases, leaving 13 bases between them.

The chain uses TRBV6-6 and TRBJ2-5; 16 positions match TRBD2. CDR1 and CDR2 from the germline V gene are MNHNY and SVGAGI (reference sequence). Unmatched junction bases numbered 4, after V lost 4 bases and J lost 5 bases. CDR3 length equals 16 residues. For the CDR3, the DNA is TGTGCCAGCAGTTCCGGGACTAGCGGGGGGGCGGAGACCCAGTACTTC. This sequence encodes CASSSGTSGGAETQYF.

This clonotype was detected only a few times. V is TRBV6-2 or TRBV6-3 and J is TRBJ1-1; TRBD1 matches 8 bases. Looked up from germline, CDR1 is MNHEY and CDR2 is SVGEGT. The CDR3 has 14 amino acids. V was clipped by 5 bases and J by 7 bases; unmatched bases: 9. The CDR3 loop reads CASSMRDRYFEAFF. The CDR3 DNA follows: TGTGCCAGCAGTATGCGGGACAGGTACTTTGAAGCTTTCTTT.

This chain joins TRBV24-1 and TRBJ2-5; D gene ambiguous. V lost 4 bases and J 4 bases, leaving 12 bases between the germline ends. Looked up from germline, CDR1 is KGHDR and CDR2 is SFDVKD. The CDR3 contains 14 residues. The CDR3 spells CATSDPKGSETQYF. DNA of the CDR3: TGTGCCACCAGTGACCCCAAAGGGTCAGAGACCCAGTACTTC.

This clonotype was seen a few times. The gene calls are TRBV6-2 or TRBV6-3 and TRBJ2-7, with 7 bases aligning to TRBD2. Germline assignment: CDR1 MNHEY and CDR2 SVGEGT. CDR3 length equals 13 residues. The V gene end was trimmed by 7 bases and the J gene end by 2 bases; junction bases not matched to a gene: 5. The CDR3 DNA reads as TGTGCCAGCACCACTAGCGCGACCTACGAGCAGTACGTC. This translates into CASTTSATYEQYV.

The rearrangement joins TRBV4-1 to TRBJ1-4; 9 bases agree with TRBD1. Germline CDR1 is MGHRA and CDR2 is YSYEKL. J gave up 7 bases and V 4 bases, and 7 bases lay outside the gene matches. The CDR3 is made up of 15 amino acids. CDR3 nucleotides: TGCGCCAGCAGCCGCGGGACAGGGAGGTTTGAAAAACTGTTTTTT. The encoded protein is CASSRGTGRFEKLFF.

The chain joins TRBV27 to TRBJ1-6, with D perhaps TRBD1 (6 bases). Germline V lookup: CDR1 MNHEY, CDR2 SMNVEV (reference sequence). V was trimmed by 5 bases and J by 7 bases, leaving 15 bases between them. The length of the CDR3 is 15 residues. The CDR3, as DNA: TGTGCCAGCAGTCCCGGACAGCGAGGGAATTCACCCCTCCACTTT. Translating it yields CASSPGQRGNSPLHF.

The rearrangement uses TRBV6-4 and TRBJ2-7; perhaps D is TRBD1 or TRBD2 (5 bases each). Germline values: CDR1 MRHNA, CDR2 SNTAGT. V lost 7 bases, J lost 5 bases, and 27 bases lay in between. This CDR3 has 17 residues. CDR3 amino acids: CASNGTESYPIMDEQYF. For the CDR3, the DNA is TGTGCCAGCAATGGGACGGAGTCCTACCCGATTATGGACGAGCAGTACTTC.

The V gene is TRBV12-3 or TRBV12-4, the J gene TRBJ1-2; D remains unclear. This CDR3 contains 13 residues. The germline V and J ends were trimmed by 4 bases and 2 bases, with 8 bases remaining between them. CDR3 region: CASSYRINYGYTF. CDR3 bases: TGTGCCAGCAGTTACAGAATAAACTATGGCTACACCTTC.

This clonotype turned up a few times. This rearrangement joins TRBV5-6 to TRBJ2-7; TRBD1 matches at 8 bases. CDR3 length: 16 amino acids. Germline V lookup: CDR1 SGHDT, CDR2 YYEEEE. V lost 1 base and J lost 2; bases outside the gene matches: 8. The CDR3 here is CASSLMSGGLTYEQYF. The CDR3 bases are TGTGCCAGCAGCTTGATGTCAGGGGGCCTAACCTACGAGCAGTACTTC.

This rearrangement joins TRBV7-9 to TRBJ2-5, with 8 positions matching TRBD1. The V gene's germline CDR1 is SEHNR and CDR2 FQNEAQ (reference sequence). The CDR3 sequence is 16 residues long. V trimming: 5 bases; J trimming: 4 bases; junction bases outside the gene matches: 12. The CDR3 region is CASSETNSGGGETQYF. Written as DNA, the CDR3 is TGTGCCAGCAGCGAAACAAACTCAGGGGGCGGAGAGACCCAGTACTTC. Variable domain in full (rest from reference TRBV7-9 and TRBJ2-5): DTGVSQNPRHKITKRGQNVTFRCDPISEHNRLYWYRQTLGQGPEFLTYFQNEAQLEKSRLLSDRFSAERPKGSFSTLEIQRTEQGDSAMYLCASSETNSGGGETQYFGPGTRLLVL.

The table lists this clonotype with a count of one. The V gene is TRBV7-3, the J gene TRBJ2-1, with D possibly TRBD1 on 6 matching bases. V dropped 3 bases and J dropped 2 bases, with 11 bases sitting between them. Germline CDR1 is SGHTA and CDR2 is FQGTGA. The CDR3 consists of 15 residues. The DNA for the CDR3 is TGTGCCAGCAGCTTTCAGGGGACCACCTACAATGAGCAGTTCTTC. This encodes CASSFQGTTYNEQFF. Full variable domain (missing parts from reference TRBV7-3 and TRBJ2-1): GAGVSQTPSNKVTEKGKYVELRCDPISGHTALYWYRQSLGQGPEFLIYFQGTGAADDSGLPNDRFFAVRPEGSVSTLKIQRTERGDSAVYLCASSFQGTTYNEQFFGPGTRLTVL.

The chain carries TRBV4-3 and TRBJ2-7; D call uncertain. This CDR3 is 13 amino acids long. Trimming cost V 5 bases and J 1 base, with 9 bases left between them. Per germline, CDR1 LGHNA and CDR2 YSLEER. CDR3 coding DNA: TGCGCCAGCAGCAGCCCGATATCCTACGAGCAGTACGTC. This sequence encodes CASSSPISYEQYV.

This clonotype came up a few times. The V gene is TRBV6-5, the J gene TRBJ2-1, with D possibly TRBD2 on 6 matching bases. V lost 4 bases to trimming and J lost 4 bases, with 14 bases between them. This CDR3 has 15 residues. The germline gives CDR1 MNHEY, CDR2 SVGAGI. CDR3 nucleotides: TGTGCCAGCAGTTCCTTTCCGGGGGTATACAATGAGCAGTTCTTC. Its protein product is CASSSFPGVYNEQFF.

The rearrangement joins TRBV5-1 to TRBJ2-1; 8 bases fit TRBD2. Trimming removed 3 bases from V and 5 bases from J; junction bases left unmatched: 7. CDR1 SGHRS and CDR2 YFSETQ come from the germline V gene. The CDR3 runs to 15 residues. The CDR3 here is CASSYGGADNNEQFF. The CDR3 DNA is TGCGCCAGCAGCTACGGGGGGGCCGATAACAATGAGCAGTTCTTC.

Many counts were recorded for this clonotype. The chain uses TRBV5-1 and TRBJ2-5; D possibly corresponds to TRBD1 (6 bases). The CDR3 contains 13 residues. Trimming took off 2 bases at V and 1 base at J, with 6 bases between the two ends. Germline V lookup: CDR1 SGHRS, CDR2 YFSETQ. The CDR3 reads CASSLQGQETQYF. The CDR3 nucleotides are TGCGCCAGCAGCTTACAGGGCCAAGAGACCCAGTACTTC.

The CDR3 DNA reads TGCGCCAGCAGCGGGACTAGCGACTCCTACGAGCAGTACTTC. As protein: CASSGTSDSYEQYF. This chain connects TRBV5-1 to TRBJ2-7, with 10 bases identical to TRBD2. Trimming took 4 bases from V and 0 from J; bases not matched to a gene: 1. There are 14 residues in the CDR3. From germline, CDR1 is SGHRS and CDR2 YFSETQ. Filled out from reference TRBV5-1 and TRBJ2-7, the complete variable domain reads KAGVTQTPRYLIKTRGQQVTLSCSPISGHRSVSWYQQTPGQGLQFLFEYFSETQRNKGNFPGRFSGRQFSNSRSEMNVSTLELGDSALYLCASSGTSDSYEQYFGPGTRLTVT.

The chain uses TRBV7-8 and TRBJ2-7; D ambiguous. Trimming took 2 bases from V and 6 from J, leaving 14 bases between them. The CDR3 consists of 14 residues. Germline CDR1 and CDR2: SGHVS and FQNEAQ. CDR3 in DNA: TGTGCCAGCAGCTTAAGAGTCTTGGGGTCCGAGCAGTACGTC. Amino acids: CASSLRVLGSEQYV.

V is TRBV4-2 and J is TRBJ1-1, with D perhaps TRBD1 (5 bases). Germline CDR1 and CDR2: LGHNA and YNFKEQ. The CDR3 covers 15 residues. Trimming removed 1 base from V and 10 bases from J, with 19 bases in between. CDR3 bases: TGTGCCAGCAGCCAAGCATCCAGGGAGGGAGGGAGAGCTTTCTTT. Its translation: CASSQASREGGRAFF.

The gene calls are TRBV10-2 and TRBJ2-3; D possibly uses TRBD1 or TRBD2 (5 bases each). Germline CDR1 reads WSHSY; CDR2 reads SAAADI. The CDR3 runs 12 residues. V was cut by 6 bases and J by 6 bases, with 10 bases left in between. CDR3 loop: CASRDIADTQYF. Here the CDR3 DNA reads TGCGCCAGCAGGGACATAGCGGATACGCAGTATTTT.

This clonotype was counted between two and nine times. This chain joins TRBV2 and TRBJ2-7; the D gene is possibly TRBD1 (5 bases). Germline V gene lookup returns CDR1 SNHLY and CDR2 FYNNEI. The CDR3 is 15 residues long. Trimming took 2 bases from V and 0 from J, leaving 11 bases between them. DNA for the CDR3: TGTGCCAGCAGTGAATTAGGCAGGGTCTCCTACGAGCAGTACTTC. This encodes CASSELGRVSYEQYF.